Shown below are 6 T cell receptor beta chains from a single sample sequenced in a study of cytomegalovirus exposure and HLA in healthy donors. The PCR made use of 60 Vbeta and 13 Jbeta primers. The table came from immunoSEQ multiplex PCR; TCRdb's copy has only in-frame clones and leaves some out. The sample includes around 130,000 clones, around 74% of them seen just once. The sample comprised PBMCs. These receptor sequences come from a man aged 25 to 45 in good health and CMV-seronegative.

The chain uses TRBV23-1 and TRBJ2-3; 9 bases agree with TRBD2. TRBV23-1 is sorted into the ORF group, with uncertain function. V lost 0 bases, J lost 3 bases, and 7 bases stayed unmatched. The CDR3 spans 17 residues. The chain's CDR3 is CASSQSSAGGPTDTQYF. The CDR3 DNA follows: TGCGCCAGCAGTCAATCATCGGCGGGAGGGCCAACAGATACGCAGTATTTT.

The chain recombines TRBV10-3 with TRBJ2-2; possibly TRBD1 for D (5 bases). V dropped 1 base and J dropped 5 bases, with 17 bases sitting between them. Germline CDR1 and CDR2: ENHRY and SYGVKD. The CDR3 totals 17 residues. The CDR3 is CAISELYRTRETGELFF. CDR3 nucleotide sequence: TGTGCCATCAGTGAGTTATATAGGACACGAGAAACCGGGGAGCTGTTTTTT.

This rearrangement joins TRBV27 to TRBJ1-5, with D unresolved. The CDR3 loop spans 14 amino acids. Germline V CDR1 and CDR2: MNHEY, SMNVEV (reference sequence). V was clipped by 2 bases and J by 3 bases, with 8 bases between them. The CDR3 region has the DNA TGTGCCAGCAGTTTAGAAGCCTTCAATCAGCCCCAGCATTTT. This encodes CASSLEAFNQPQHF.

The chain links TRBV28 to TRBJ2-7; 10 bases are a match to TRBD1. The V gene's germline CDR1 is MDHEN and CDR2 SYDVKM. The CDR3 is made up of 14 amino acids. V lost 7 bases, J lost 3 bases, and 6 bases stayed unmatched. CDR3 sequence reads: CASTQTGGFYEQYF. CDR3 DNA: TGTGCCAGCACTCAGACAGGGGGCTTCTACGAGCAGTACTTC.

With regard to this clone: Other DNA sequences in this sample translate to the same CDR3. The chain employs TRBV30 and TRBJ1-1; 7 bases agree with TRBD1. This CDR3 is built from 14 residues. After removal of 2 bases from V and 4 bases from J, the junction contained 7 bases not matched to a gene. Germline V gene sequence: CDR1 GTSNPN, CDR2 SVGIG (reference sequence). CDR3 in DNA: TGTGCCTGGAGTCCTCCCCCAGGGGGCACTGAAGCTTTCTTT. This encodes CAWSPPPGGTEAFF.

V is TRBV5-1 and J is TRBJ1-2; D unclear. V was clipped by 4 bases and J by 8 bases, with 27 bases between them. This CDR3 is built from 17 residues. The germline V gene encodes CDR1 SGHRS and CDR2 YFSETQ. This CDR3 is CASSPTMAGSLSIGYTF. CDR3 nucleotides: TGCGCCAGCAGCCCGACGATGGCGGGCAGCCTATCTATAGGCTACACCTTC.